This T cell receptor beta chain was identified during a study of molecular identifiers for immune sequencing clone quantification. MiXCR, applied by TCRdb to the PCR reads, yields one record per CDR3 protein. The sample lists hundreds of thousands of distinct CDR3 sequences, 25% occurring once. The CDR3 is 17 residues long. CDR1 and CDR2 from the germline V gene are MNHEY and SVGAGI. V was clipped by 5 bases and J by 6 bases; unmatched bases: 13. This clonotype was sampled from a human donor in good health. Some libraries in this study had Jurkat cell RNA spiked in. Source material: naive CD8+ T cells from blood, with Jurkat cell RNA spiked in. Subset given: FACS-sorted CD8+CD4-CCR7+CD45RA+ naive T cells. The chain couples TRBV6-5 to TRBJ2-2; 9 bases agree with TRBD1. This CDR3 reads CASSLLGTGLDAGELFF. CDR3 in DNA: TGTGCCAGCAGTCTCCTAGGGACAGGGCTGGATGCCGGGGAGCTGTTTTTT.